The 21 T cell receptor beta chains reported below all come from one sample, sequenced in a study of metastatic and nonmetastatic thyroid tumors. Each patient came to thyroid surgery without any prior treatment (of any kind). With MiXCR, TCRdb reprocessed the PCR reads. The data show 72,000 or so clones, roughly 18% seen once. The sequenced material came from blood. The source of these receptors is a female donor with papillary thyroid cancer or a benign thyroid nodule (not recorded which). Some clones in this sample may be carry-over from other donors' samples.

This clone was counted at least ten times. The chain carries TRBV27 and TRBJ2-1; perhaps TRBD2 as D (5 bases). The V end lost 3 bases, the J end lost 4 bases, and 13 bases lay between the germline ends. Germline values: CDR1 MNHEY, CDR2 SMNVEV (reference sequence). The CDR3 has 15 amino acids. CDR3 in DNA: TGTGCCAGCAGTTTGAGGCGAGGGCTATACAATGAGCAGTTCTTC. Its translation: CASSLRRGLYNEQFF.

V is TRBV20-1 and J is TRBJ2-1; D gene ambiguous. In germline, CDR1 is DFQATT, CDR2 SNEGSKA (reference sequence). The CDR3 has 11 amino acids. V lost 3 bases to trimming and J lost 5 bases, with 5 bases between them. In nucleotides, the CDR3 is TGCAGTGCTAGTATACACAATGAGCAGTTCTTC. Protein sequence: CSASIHNEQFF.

This clone was seen more than once but under ten times. This sequence joins TRBV6-1 and TRBJ1-2; 7 bases map to TRBD1. This CDR3 contains 14 residues. Germline assignment: CDR1 MNHNS and CDR2 SASEGT. The ends lost 5 bases at V and 4 bases at J; junction bases unmatched: 7. The CDR3 DNA is TGTGCCAGCAGTCCGCCAGGGGGGGCCTATGGCTACACCTTC. It translates to CASSPPGGAYGYTF.

This clone was seen repeatedly, ten times or more. J is TRBJ2-1 and V is TRBV12-3 or TRBV12-4; D gene ambiguous. Deletions cut 5 bases from V and 3 bases from J, with 11 bases between. This CDR3 spans 14 amino acids. CDR3 DNA sequence: TGTGCCAGCAGTCCGTCCAGGCGCTACAATGAGCAGTTCTTC. It codes for CASSPSRRYNEQFF.

The CDR3 sequence is CASSLRREAEAFF. The CDR3 bases are TGTGCCAGCAGCTTAAGGAGGGAGGCTGAAGCTTTCTTT. J is TRBJ1-1 and V is TRBV7-9; D uncertain. V was shortened by 2 bases and J by 6 bases, with 10 bases between the two germline ends. The germline gives CDR1 SEHNR, CDR2 FQNEAQ (reference sequence). This CDR3 is 13 amino acids long. The whole variable domain, remainder taken from reference TRBV7-9 and TRBJ1-1, is DTGVSQNPRHKITKRGQNVTFRCDPISEHNRLYWYRQTLGQGPEFLTYFQNEAQLEKSRLLSDRFSAERPKGSFSTLEIQRTEQGDSAMYLCASSLRREAEAFFGQGTRLTVV.

This chain uses TRBV11-1 with TRBJ2-7, with D possibly matching TRBD1 (6 bases). From germline, CDR1 is SGHAT and CDR2 FQDESV (reference sequence). Trimming left V 1 base short and J 0 bases short, with 13 bases between. The CDR3 sequence is 16 residues long. The CDR3 region has the DNA TGTGCCAGCAGCTTAGAAAGAGGACAGACCTCCTACGAGCAGTACTTC. Translated: CASSLERGQTSYEQYF.

This clone has ten or more counts. V usage is TRBV20-1 and J usage is TRBJ2-7; 12 bases map to TRBD2. Germline-derived CDR1 and CDR2 are DFQATT and SNEGSKA (reference sequence). The CDR3 is made up of 16 amino acids. V gave up 0 bases and J gave up 5 bases; unmatched junction bases: 8. The CDR3 reads CSARDPTSGSSDEQYF. The CDR3, as DNA: TGCAGTGCTAGAGATCCGACTAGCGGGAGTAGCGACGAGCAGTACTTC.

A word on this clone: A read error may be the cause here, since a much bigger clone is one base away. The chain uses TRBV29-1 and TRBJ2-2; a possible D gene is TRBD2 (6 bases). CDR1 and CDR2 (germline): SQVTM, ANQGSEA. V dropped 4 bases and J dropped 4 bases, with 16 bases sitting between them. This CDR3 region has 15 residues. CDR3 coding DNA: TGCAGCGTTGGGGGGGAGGACGATAGCACCGGGGAGCTGTTTTTT. The encoded protein is CSVGGEDDSTGELFF.

This clone was counted ten times or more. The CDR3 DNA follows: TGTGCCAGCCTCTACAGGGGGAACACTGAAGCTTTCTTT. It translates to CASLYRGNTEAFF. The chain is built from TRBV13 and TRBJ1-1, with 7 nucleotides matching TRBD1. The CDR3 has 13 amino acids. V dropped 8 bases and J dropped 1; count of bases not matched to a gene: 4. The germline gives CDR1 PRHDT, CDR2 FYEKMQ (reference sequence).

The chain combines TRBV10-1 with TRBJ1-1; the match to TRBD1 covers 10 bases. The V segment lost 5 bases and the J segment 3 bases; nucleotides outside the gene matches: 3. This CDR3 has 14 amino acids. Germline V CDR1 and CDR2: WNHNN, SYGVQD (reference sequence). Written as DNA, the CDR3 is TGCGCCAGCAGTACCGGACAGGGGGACACTGAAGCTTTCTTT. It yields the protein CASSTGQGDTEAFF.

This clone occurred many times. This sequence joins TRBV20-1 and TRBJ2-7, with D maybe TRBD2 (6 bases). The CDR3 is made up of 11 amino acids. Germline-derived CDR1 and CDR2 are DFQATT and SNEGSKA (reference sequence). V lost 5 bases and J lost 6, with 11 bases in between. The CDR3 here is CSAGLAAEQYF. As DNA, the CDR3 is TGCAGTGCTGGGTTAGCGGCCGAGCAGTACTTC.

This clone was seen repeatedly, ten times or more. The V and J genes are TRBV27 and TRBJ2-3, with TRBD1 matching over 11 bases. Germline-derived CDR1 and CDR2 are MNHEY and SMNVEV (reference sequence). This CDR3 comprises 17 residues. With 5 bases clipped from V and 4 bases from J, the junction kept 11 bases outside the gene matches. The CDR3 here is CASSTREGTGGPDTQYF. CDR3 bases: TGTGCCAGCAGTACTAGGGAGGGGACAGGGGGTCCAGATACGCAGTATTTT.

Many counts were recorded for this clone. V usage is TRBV5-1 and J usage is TRBJ2-5, with 9 positions matching TRBD2. With V trimmed by 4 bases and J by 4 bases, 17 bases remained unmatched. CDR1 is SGHRS, CDR2 YFSETQ, per germline. The CDR3 length is 18 residues. The CDR3 DNA reads as TGCGCCAGCAGCCCAGACAATCCGGGACTAGCCGCATTAGAGACCCAGTACTTC. It encodes CASSPDNPGLAALETQYF.

The chain uses TRBV4-2 and TRBJ2-1; 16 bases are a match to TRBD2. Germline CDR1 LGHNA, CDR2 YNFKEQ. The V and J ends lost 4 bases and 9 bases, in that order; junction bases with no gene match: 6. CDR3 length equals 16 residues. CDR3: CASSRGTSGRAGEQFF. CDR3 DNA: TGTGCCAGCAGCCGGGGGACTAGCGGGAGGGCCGGTGAGCAGTTCTTC.

This clone was recorded at least ten times. The rearrangement links TRBV10-2 to TRBJ2-7, with D perhaps matching TRBD1 (5 bases). The CDR3 runs 12 residues. Germline CDR1 reads WSHSY; CDR2 reads SAAADI. V lost 5 bases and J lost 3, with 8 bases in between. The CDR3 loop is CASSTDSYEQYF. DNA of the CDR3: TGCGCCAGCAGTACCGACAGCTACGAGCAGTACTTC.

This clone showed up many times. The chain employs TRBV20-1 and TRBJ2-7; tentatively, D is TRBD1 or TRBD2 (5 bases each). Per the germline V gene, CDR1 is DFQATT and CDR2 is SNEGSKA (reference sequence). CDR3 length equals 15 residues. The ends were cut back, 0 bases at V and 3 bases at J, with 15 bases in the middle. CDR3 nucleotides: TGCAGTGCTAGAGATTTGCCAGGGACCCACTACGAGCAGTACTTC. This sequence encodes CSARDLPGTHYEQYF.

This sequence joins TRBV28 and TRBJ1-2, with D tentatively TRBD1 (5 bases). Trimming removed 6 bases from V and 0 bases from J, with 8 bases in between. The CDR3 runs to 13 residues. In germline, CDR1 is MDHEN, CDR2 SYDVKM. Here the CDR3 reads CASRTVTNYGYTF. In nucleotides, the CDR3 is TGTGCCAGCAGGACAGTAACTAACTATGGCTACACCTTC.

This clone showed up many times. The chain carries TRBV7-9 and TRBJ2-7; the match to TRBD2 covers 7 bases. Germline V gene lookup returns CDR1 SEHNR and CDR2 FQNEAQ (reference sequence). Trimming cost V 8 bases and J 2 bases; bases outside gene matches: 3. CDR3 length equals 12 residues. The CDR3 region is CASASGAYEQYF. Written as DNA, the CDR3 is TGTGCCAGCGCTAGCGGAGCCTACGAGCAGTACTTC.

A few counts support this clone. This sequence joins TRBV20-1 and TRBJ1-2, with TRBD1 as a possible D gene (5 bases). Trimming cost V 5 bases and J 3 bases, with 10 bases left between them. Germline V CDR1 and CDR2: DFQATT, SNEGSKA (reference sequence). The CDR3 consists of 12 residues. This CDR3 reads CSAGGKDYGYTF. In DNA, the CDR3 is TGCAGTGCTGGGGGGAAAGACTATGGCTACACCTTC.

This clone was counted many times. The rearrangement uses TRBV27 and TRBJ1-5; no clear D gene. V was pared by 0 bases and J by 7 bases, with 7 bases between. The length of the CDR3 is 13 residues. The germline gives CDR1 MNHEY, CDR2 SMNVEV (reference sequence). The CDR3 DNA reads as TGTGCCAGCAGTTTATCCAAAGCGCAGCCCCAGCATTTT. Translated: CASSLSKAQPQHF.

This clone was picked up many times. The chain links TRBV18 to TRBJ2-2; TRBD1 agrees at 7 bases. Losses at the gene ends were 5 bases for V and 6 bases for J; bases not matched to a gene: 6. The germline gives CDR1 KGHSH, CDR2 LQKENI. The CDR3 loop spans 14 amino acids. This CDR3 reads CASSTSTGPGELFF. Here the CDR3 DNA reads TGTGCCAGCTCAACCTCGACAGGGCCCGGGGAGCTGTTTTTT. Full variable domain (remainder filled in from reference TRBV18 and TRBJ2-2): NAGVMQNPRHLVRRRGQEARLRCSPMKGHSHVYWYRQLPEEGLKFMVYLQKENIIDESGMPKERFSAEFPKEGPSILRIQQVVRGDSAAYFCASSTSTGPGELFFGEGSRLTVL.